This TCR beta chain was captured by sequencing in a study of blood T cell repertoires in COVID-19. About the study: Acute and convalescent COVID-19 samples came from the United States, Italy and Spain. PBMCs, B-cell-depleted T cells, or T cells were the source of the cDNA or gDNA that made up the material.

There are 17 residues in the CDR3. CDR1 is LNHNV, CDR2 YYDKDF, per germline (reference sequence). The germline V and J ends were trimmed by 2 bases and 6 bases, with 22 bases remaining between them. Authors' data handling: Scientists estimated how many nucleated cells there were by amplifying reference gene primers. Profiled with immunoSEQ multiplex PCR; TCRdb holds only in-frame clones, not every one. That table furnishes V, J and clone size, whereas the DNA furnished D and trimming. The sample has around 170,000 clones; 85% to 90% are singletons. Sequenced input: peripheral blood. The chain couples TRBV15 to TRBJ1-1; no firm D call. The receptor comes from a man in his 60s with COVID-19, enrolled during active disease. The CDR3 loop reads CATSRSPRRVSEPEAFF. CDR3 bases: TGTGCCACCAGCAGATCTCCTAGACGGGTCTCTGAGCCTGAAGCTTTCTTT.